This T cell receptor (beta chain) derives from a study of regulatory dendritic cells for organ transplantation. Study findings and constraints: Memory T cells were less diverse than naive, with memory CD8+ most oligoclonal.

Unmatched junction bases numbered 22, after V lost 4 bases and J lost 7 bases. The CDR3 is 20 residues long. This clone was seen once. Its cognate antigen is unknown. Using immunoSEQ multiplex PCR, the repertoire was profiled, and TCRdb retains in-frame clones only, with some absent. Of 20,000 to 25,000 clones listed, 74% are singletons. The receptor comes from a human donor in good health. The sequenced material came from memory CD4+ T cells from blood. Subset described: CD45RO+ memory T cells. V and J are TRBV23-1 and TRBJ2-1, with TRBD1 identical over 10 bases. TRBV23-1 is an ORF; its function is uncertain. CDR3 in amino acids: CASSRGAITTGTGDENEQFF. In DNA form, the CDR3 reads TGCGCCAGCAGTCGGGGGGCTATTACCACCGGGACAGGGGACGAGAATGAGCAGTTCTTC.